These 4 T cell receptor beta chains were sequenced from one sample in a study of T-cell reconstitution after alpha-beta-depleted transplantation in children. Preparation of the TCRbeta library used unique molecular identifiers. TCRdb independently ran MiXCR on the PCR reads; one entry per CDR3 protein. This table holds hundreds of thousands of distinct CDR3 sequences, roughly 14% found once. The specimen comprised PBMCs, sampled before TCRalphabeta/CD19-depleted stem cell transplant. The source is a girl aged 2-15 years with congenital amegakaryocytic thrombocytopenia, due to receive a stem cell transplant.

Here the CDR3 reads CASSTGQGLVNEQFF. In DNA, the CDR3 is TGTGCCAGCAGCACGGGACAGGGGCTCGTCAATGAGCAGTTCTTC. The gene calls are TRBV5-5 and TRBJ2-1; TRBD1 matches at 10 bases. Germline lookup yields CDR1 SGHKS and CDR2 YYEKEE (reference sequence). The V segment lost 4 bases and the J segment 6 bases; nucleotides outside the gene matches: 7. The CDR3 has 15 residues.

This clonotype occurred many times. The chain employs TRBV20-1 and TRBJ2-7; either TRBD1 or TRBD2 may fit D (5 bases each). Germline V gene sequence: CDR1 DFQATT, CDR2 SNEGSKA (reference sequence). The CDR3 loop spans 13 amino acids. V was shortened by 2 bases and J by 7 bases, with 15 bases between the two germline ends. The CDR3 sequence is CSARPRLGREQYF. CDR3 DNA sequence: TGCAGTGCTAGACCCCGACTGGGACGGGAGCAGTACTTC.

This clonotype showed up many times. This chain connects TRBV30 to TRBJ2-1; D may be TRBD1 (5 bases). V was clipped by 6 bases and J by 7 bases, with 16 bases between them. This CDR3 has 13 residues. The germline CDR1 and CDR2 sequences are GTSNPN and SVGIG (reference sequence). CDR3 coding DNA: TGTGCCTGCCGACCAGGGCGTGTTAATGAGCAGTTCTTC. It encodes CACRPGRVNEQFF.

This clonotype was seen ten or more times. CDR3 region: CASSLGIRGEQYF. Written as DNA, the CDR3 is TGTGCCAGCAGCTTAGGCATCCGGGGCGAGCAGTACTTC. The genes are TRBV7-2 and TRBJ2-7; TRBD2 might be the D (5 bases). This CDR3 spans 13 amino acids. The V gene's germline CDR1 is SGHTA and CDR2 FQGNSA. Trimming removed 1 base from V and 6 bases from J, with 10 bases in between.